The entry below gives a single T cell receptor (beta chain) sequence along with its context. The data derive from a study of T cells in tuberculosis. Assay: immunoSEQ multiplex PCR; the TCRdb copy retains only in-frame clones and omits some. The table lists tens of thousands of clones, 90% to 95% of them singletons. The germline gives CDR1 MNHNS, CDR2 SASEGT. This CDR3 contains 17 residues. V was shortened by 4 bases and J by 1 base, with 19 bases between the two germline ends. This chain links TRBV6-1 with TRBJ2-5; maybe TRBD1 (5 bases). This receptor was taken from a donor aged 10-29 years with latent tuberculosis or without tuberculosis infection. Some clones in this sample may be carry-over from other donors' samples. The sample was PBMCs. In DNA form, the CDR3 reads TGTGCCAGCAGTGTTTGGATGGGCAGGGCCTCCCAAGAGACCCAGTACTTC. This translates into CASSVWMGRASQETQYF.